Presented here are 5 T cell receptor beta chains from one specimen sequenced in a study of blood T cell repertoires in COVID-19. Only in-frame clones appear in the TCRdb table, and some are missing; sequencing was by immunoSEQ multiplex PCR. This sample yields tens of thousands of clones, of which 80% to 90% are seen a single time; around 2.5% belongs to the top ten. Specimen: peripheral blood. The receptors originated from a woman aged 70 to 79 with COVID-19, enrolled during active disease.

This clone has more than one count but fewer than ten. V gene TRBV6-5 combines with J gene TRBJ1-5, with 7 bases aligning to TRBD1. The length of the CDR3 is 14 residues. Germline lookup yields CDR1 MNHEY and CDR2 SVGAGI. V shed 8 bases and J 6 bases; nucleotides not matched to a gene: 10. CDR3 sequence: CASGLSRDSQPQHF. CDR3 nucleotides: TGTGCCAGCGGGCTTAGCCGGGACAGTCAGCCCCAGCATTTT.

This clone was found a few times. The V and J genes are TRBV6-2 or TRBV6-3 and TRBJ1-2; TRBD1 agrees at 7 bases. Unmatched junction bases numbered 5, after V lost 6 bases and J lost 4 bases. The CDR3 runs to 13 residues. In germline, CDR1 is MNHEY, CDR2 SVGEGT. The CDR3 sequence is CASSRGQSYGYTF. The CDR3 region has the DNA TGTGCCAGCAGCCGGGGACAGAGCTATGGCTACACCTTC.

V is TRBV3-1 (or the pseudogene TRBV3-2) and J is TRBJ2-1, with 7 bases matching TRBD1. Germline CDR1 and CDR2: LGHDT and YNNKEL (reference sequence). The CDR3 loop spans 15 amino acids. The trim removed 3 bases at V and 8 bases at J, leaving 10 bases unmatched. The CDR3 protein is CASSQYRGGRDEQFF. DNA of the CDR3: TGTGCCAGCAGCCAGTACAGGGGTGGCCGCGATGAGCAGTTCTTC.

CDR3 sequence (DNA): TGTGCCAGCAGCCGTAGACTAGCGCAATCCTACGAGCAGTACTTC. Translation: CASSRRLAQSYEQYF. The rearrangement uses TRBV11-2 and TRBJ2-7, with 8 bases identical to TRBD2. There are 15 residues in the CDR3. Germline lookup yields CDR1 SGHAT and CDR2 FQNNGV. V lost 5 bases, J lost 1 base, and 7 bases stayed unmatched. The full variable domain, with the rest looked up from reference TRBV11-2 and TRBJ2-7, is EAGVAQSPRYKIIEKRQSVAFWCNPISGHATLYWYQQILGQGPKLLIQFQNNGVVDDSQLPKDRFSAERLKGVDSTLKIQPAKLEDSAVYLCASSRRLAQSYEQYFGPGTRLTVT.

This rearrangement joins TRBV11-2 to TRBJ2-7; D is perhaps TRBD1 (5 bases). The V and J ends lost 1 base and 3 bases respectively, with 10 bases between them. The CDR3 has 14 amino acids. Germline CDR1 reads SGHAT; CDR2 reads FQNNGV. CDR3 sequence (DNA): TGTGCCAGCAGCTTAGGGGGCAGCCGCTACGAGCAGTACTTC. Translated, it gives CASSLGGSRYEQYF.